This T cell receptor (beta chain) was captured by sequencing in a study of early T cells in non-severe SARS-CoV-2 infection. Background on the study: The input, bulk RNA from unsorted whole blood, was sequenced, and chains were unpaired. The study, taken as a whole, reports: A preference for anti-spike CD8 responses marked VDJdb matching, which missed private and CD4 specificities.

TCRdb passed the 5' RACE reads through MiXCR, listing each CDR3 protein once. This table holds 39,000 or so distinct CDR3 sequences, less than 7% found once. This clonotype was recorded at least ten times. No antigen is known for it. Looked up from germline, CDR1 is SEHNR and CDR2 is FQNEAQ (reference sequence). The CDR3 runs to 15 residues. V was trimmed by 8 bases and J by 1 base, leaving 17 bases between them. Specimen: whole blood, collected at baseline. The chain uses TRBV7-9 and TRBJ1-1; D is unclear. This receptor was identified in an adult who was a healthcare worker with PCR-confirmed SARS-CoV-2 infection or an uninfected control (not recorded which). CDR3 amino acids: CASAARQAANTEAFF. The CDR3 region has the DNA TGTGCCAGCGCCGCTCGCCAGGCGGCGAACACTGAAGCTTTCTTT.